The T cell receptor beta chain described here comes from a study of blood T cell repertoires in COVID-19. Study-wide background: Collection of acute and convalescent COVID-19 samples took place in the United States, Italy and Spain.

Germline V lookup: CDR1 ENHRY, CDR2 SYGVKD. The CDR3 has 13 residues. V lost 5 bases and J lost 1, with 8 bases in between. In the study's own analysis: From reference gene primer amplification, estimates of nucleated cell counts were derived. Only in-frame clones appear in the TCRdb table, and some are missing; sequencing was by immunoSEQ multiplex PCR. That table furnishes V, J and clone size, whereas the DNA furnished D and trimming. This sample yields about 220,000 clones, of which 65% to 85% are seen a single time; 9.5% to 15% belongs to the top ten. The sample holds a few counts of this clone. The sample consisted of peripheral blood. The TCR originated in a human donor in a cohort sampled during active COVID-19. The chain couples TRBV10-3 to TRBJ1-1, with D perhaps matching TRBD1 (6 bases). The CDR3 loop reads CAISPGQNTEAFF. The CDR3 coding sequence is TGTGCCATCAGTCCGGGACAGAACACTGAAGCTTTCTTT.